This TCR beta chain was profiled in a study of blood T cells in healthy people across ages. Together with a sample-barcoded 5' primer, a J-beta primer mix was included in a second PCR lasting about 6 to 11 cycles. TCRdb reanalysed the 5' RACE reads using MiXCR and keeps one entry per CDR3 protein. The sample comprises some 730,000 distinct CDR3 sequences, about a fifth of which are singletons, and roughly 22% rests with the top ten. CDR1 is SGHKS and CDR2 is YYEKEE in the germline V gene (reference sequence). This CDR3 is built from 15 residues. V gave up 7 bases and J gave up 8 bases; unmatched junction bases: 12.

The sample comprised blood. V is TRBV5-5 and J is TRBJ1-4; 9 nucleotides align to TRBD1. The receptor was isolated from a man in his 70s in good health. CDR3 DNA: TGTGCCAGCCGACTTGCGGGACAGGGCAACGAAAAACTGTTTTTT. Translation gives CASRLAGQGNEKLFF. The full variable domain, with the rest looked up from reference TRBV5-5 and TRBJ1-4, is DAGVTQSPTHLIKTRGQQVTLRCSPISGHKSVSWYQQVLGQGPQFIFQYYEKEERGRGNFPDRFSARQFPNYSSELNVNALLLGDSALYLCASRLAGQGNEKLFFGSGTQLSVL.